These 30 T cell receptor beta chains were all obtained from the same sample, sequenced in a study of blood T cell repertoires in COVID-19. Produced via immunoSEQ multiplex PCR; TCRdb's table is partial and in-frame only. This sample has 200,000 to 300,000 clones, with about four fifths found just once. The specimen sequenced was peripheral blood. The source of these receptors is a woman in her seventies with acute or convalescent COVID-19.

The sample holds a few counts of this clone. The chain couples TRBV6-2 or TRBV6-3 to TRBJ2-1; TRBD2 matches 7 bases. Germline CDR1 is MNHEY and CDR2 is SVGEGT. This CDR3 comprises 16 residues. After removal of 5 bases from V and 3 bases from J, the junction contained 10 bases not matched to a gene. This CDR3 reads CASSPSRGRVYNEQFF. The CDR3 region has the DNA TGTGCCAGCAGTCCATCTCGGGGGAGGGTCTACAATGAGCAGTTCTTC.

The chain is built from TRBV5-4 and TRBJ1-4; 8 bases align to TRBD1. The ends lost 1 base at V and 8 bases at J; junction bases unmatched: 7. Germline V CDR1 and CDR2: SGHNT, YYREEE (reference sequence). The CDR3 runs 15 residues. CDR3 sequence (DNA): TGTGCCAGCAGCTTGCCTGGACAGGGCCACGAAAAACTGTTTTTT. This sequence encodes CASSLPGQGHEKLFF. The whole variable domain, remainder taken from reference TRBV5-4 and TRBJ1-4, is ETGVTQSPTHLIKTRGQQVTLRCSSQSGHNTVSWYQQALGQGPQFIFQYYREEENGRGNFPPRFSGLQFPNYSSELNVNALELDDSALYLCASSLPGQGHEKLFFGSGTQLSVL.

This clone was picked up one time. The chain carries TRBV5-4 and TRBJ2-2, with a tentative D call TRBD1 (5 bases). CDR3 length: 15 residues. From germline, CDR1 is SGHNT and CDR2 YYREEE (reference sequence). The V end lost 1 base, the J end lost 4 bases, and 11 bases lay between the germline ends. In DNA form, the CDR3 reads TGTGCCAGCAGCTTGTCGCAGGGTGGCACCGGGGAGCTGTTTTTT. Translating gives CASSLSQGGTGELFF.

The CDR3 spells CASSPRTGRHTEAFF. CDR3 DNA sequence: TGCGCCAGCAGCCCCAGGACAGGGCGGCACACTGAAGCTTTCTTT. The J gene is TRBJ1-1, the V gene TRBV5-1; TRBD1 agrees at 8 bases. After removal of 4 bases from V and 3 bases from J, the junction contained 8 bases not matched to a gene. CDR1 is SGHRS and CDR2 is YFSETQ in the germline V gene. This CDR3 is built from 15 residues.

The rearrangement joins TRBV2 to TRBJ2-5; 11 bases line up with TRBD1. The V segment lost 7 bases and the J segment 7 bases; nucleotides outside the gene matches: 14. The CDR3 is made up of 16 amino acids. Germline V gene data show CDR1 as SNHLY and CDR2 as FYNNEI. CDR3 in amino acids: CASTIDASGTGGTQYF. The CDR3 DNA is TGTGCCAGCACCATTGACGCCAGCGGGACAGGGGGGACCCAGTACTTC.

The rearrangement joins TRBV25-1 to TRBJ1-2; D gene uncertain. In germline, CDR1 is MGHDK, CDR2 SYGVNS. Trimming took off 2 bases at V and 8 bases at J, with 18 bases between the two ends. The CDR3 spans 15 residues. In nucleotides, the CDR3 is TGTGCCAGCAGTGAAGGAGTCAGTACACCCGGCGGCTACACCTTC. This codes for CASSEGVSTPGGYTF.

The CDR3 is CASSLSDRRGKLFF. Here the CDR3 DNA reads TGTGCCAGCAGTTTGTCGGACCGGAGGGGAAAACTGTTTTTT. The chain employs TRBV27 and TRBJ1-4; possibly TRBD1 for D (5 bases). Trimming left V 3 bases short and J 10 bases short, with 15 bases between. Germline CDR1 and CDR2: MNHEY and SMNVEV (reference sequence). This CDR3 region has 14 residues.

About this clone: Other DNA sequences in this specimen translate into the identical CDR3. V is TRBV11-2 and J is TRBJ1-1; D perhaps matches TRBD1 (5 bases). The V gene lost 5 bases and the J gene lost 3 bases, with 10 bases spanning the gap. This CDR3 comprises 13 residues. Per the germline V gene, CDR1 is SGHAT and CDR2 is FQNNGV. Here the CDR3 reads CASSPGGDTEAFF. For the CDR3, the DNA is TGTGCCAGCAGCCCGGGGGGGGACACTGAAGCTTTCTTT.

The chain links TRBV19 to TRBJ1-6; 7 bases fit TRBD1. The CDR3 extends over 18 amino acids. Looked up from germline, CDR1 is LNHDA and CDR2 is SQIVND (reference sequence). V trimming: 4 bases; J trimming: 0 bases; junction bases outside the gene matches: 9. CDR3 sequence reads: CASSNPPDRISYNSPLHF. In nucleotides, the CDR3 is TGTGCCAGTAGTAATCCTCCGGACAGGATCTCCTATAATTCACCCCTCCACTTT.

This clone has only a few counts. Here the CDR3 reads CASKSITGADTGELFF. The CDR3 DNA follows: TGTGCCAGCAAATCTATTACAGGGGCAGACACCGGGGAGCTGTTTTTT. The chain combines TRBV25-1 with TRBJ2-2; 7 bases align to TRBD1. The CDR3 is made up of 16 amino acids. With V trimmed by 7 bases and J by 3 bases, 11 bases remained unmatched. From germline, CDR1 is MGHDK and CDR2 SYGVNS.

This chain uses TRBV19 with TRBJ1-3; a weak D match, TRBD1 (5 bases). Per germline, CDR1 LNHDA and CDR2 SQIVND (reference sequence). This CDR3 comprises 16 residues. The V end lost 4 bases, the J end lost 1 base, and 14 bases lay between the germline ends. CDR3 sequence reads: CASSRVLQVSGNTIYF. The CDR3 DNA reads TGTGCCAGTAGTAGAGTCTTACAGGTATCTGGAAACACCATATATTTT. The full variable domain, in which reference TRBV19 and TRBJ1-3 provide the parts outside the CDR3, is DGGITQSPKYLFRKEGQNVTLSCEQNLNHDAMYWYRQDPGQGLRLIYYSQIVNDFQKGDIAEGYSVSREKKESFPLTVTSAQKNPTAFYLCASSRVLQVSGNTIYFGEGSWLTVV.

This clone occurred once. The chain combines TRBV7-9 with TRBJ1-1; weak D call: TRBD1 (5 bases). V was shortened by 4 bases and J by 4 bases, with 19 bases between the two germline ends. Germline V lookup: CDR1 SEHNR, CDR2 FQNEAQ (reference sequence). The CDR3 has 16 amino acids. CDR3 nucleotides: TGTGCCAGCAGCTCAGCCGGGGCCGGGGGTTCCACTGAAGCTTTCTTT. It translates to CASSSAGAGGSTEAFF. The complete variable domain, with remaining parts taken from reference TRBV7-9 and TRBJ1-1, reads DTGVSQNPRHKITKRGQNVTFRCDPISEHNRLYWYRQTLGQGPEFLTYFQNEAQLEKSRLLSDRFSAERPKGSFSTLEIQRTEQGDSAMYLCASSSAGAGGSTEAFFGQGTRLTVV.

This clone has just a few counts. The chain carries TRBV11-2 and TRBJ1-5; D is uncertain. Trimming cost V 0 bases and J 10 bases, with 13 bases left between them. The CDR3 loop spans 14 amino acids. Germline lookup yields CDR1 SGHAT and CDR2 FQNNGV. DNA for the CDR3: TGTGCCAGCAGCTTAGACGGGATAATCAGACCCCAGCATTTT. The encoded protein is CASSLDGIIRPQHF.

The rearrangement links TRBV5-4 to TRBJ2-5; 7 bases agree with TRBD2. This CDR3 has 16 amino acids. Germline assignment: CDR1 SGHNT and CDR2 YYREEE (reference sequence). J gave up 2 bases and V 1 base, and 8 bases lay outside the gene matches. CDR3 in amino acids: CASSLPSGARQETQYF. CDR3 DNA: TGTGCCAGCAGCTTGCCTAGCGGAGCGAGGCAAGAGACCCAGTACTTC.

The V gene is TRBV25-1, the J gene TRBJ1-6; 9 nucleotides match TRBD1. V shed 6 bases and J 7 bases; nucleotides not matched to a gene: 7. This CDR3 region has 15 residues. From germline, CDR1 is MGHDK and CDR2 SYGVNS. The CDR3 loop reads CASRGTGSINSPLHF. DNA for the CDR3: TGTGCCAGCAGGGGGACAGGGAGTATCAATTCACCCCTCCACTTT.

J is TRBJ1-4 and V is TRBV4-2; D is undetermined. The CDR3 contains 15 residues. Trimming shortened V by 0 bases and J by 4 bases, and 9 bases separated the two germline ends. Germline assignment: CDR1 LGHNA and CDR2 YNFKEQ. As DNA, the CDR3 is TGTGCCAGCAGCCAAGACTTAAACATTAATGAAAAACTGTTTTTT. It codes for CASSQDLNINEKLFF.

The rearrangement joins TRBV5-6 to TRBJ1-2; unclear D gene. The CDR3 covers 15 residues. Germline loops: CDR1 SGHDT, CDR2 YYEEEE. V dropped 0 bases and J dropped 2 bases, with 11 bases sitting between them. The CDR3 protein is CASSLGAGANYGYTF. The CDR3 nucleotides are TGTGCCAGCAGCTTGGGGGCCGGCGCAAACTATGGCTACACCTTC.

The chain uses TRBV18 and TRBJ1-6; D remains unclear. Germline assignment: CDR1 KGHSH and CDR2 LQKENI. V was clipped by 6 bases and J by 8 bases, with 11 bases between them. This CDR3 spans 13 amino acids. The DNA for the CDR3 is TGTGCCAGCTCGCCGATTGTAGATTCACCCCTCCACTTT. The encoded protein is CASSPIVDSPLHF.

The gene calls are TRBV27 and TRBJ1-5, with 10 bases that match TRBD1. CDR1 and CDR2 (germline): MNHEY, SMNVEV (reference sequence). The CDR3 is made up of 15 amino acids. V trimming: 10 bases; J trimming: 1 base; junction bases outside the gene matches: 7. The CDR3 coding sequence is TGTGCCACCAAGCCGGGACAGGGGAGCAATCAGCCCCAGCATTTT. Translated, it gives CATKPGQGSNQPQHF.

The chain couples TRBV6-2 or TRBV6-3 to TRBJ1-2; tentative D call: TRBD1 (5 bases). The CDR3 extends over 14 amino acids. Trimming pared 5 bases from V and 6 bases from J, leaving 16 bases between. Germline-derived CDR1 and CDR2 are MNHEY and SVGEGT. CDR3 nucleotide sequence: TGTGCCAGCAGTGAGCAGGGCCGGTTTGATGGCTACACCTTC. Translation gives CASSEQGRFDGYTF.

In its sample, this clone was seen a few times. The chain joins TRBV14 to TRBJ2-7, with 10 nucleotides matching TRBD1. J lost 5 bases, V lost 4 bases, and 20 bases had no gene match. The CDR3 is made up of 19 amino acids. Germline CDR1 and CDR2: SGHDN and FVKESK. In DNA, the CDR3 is TGTGCCAGCAGCCGAAAAGGGGTCCTGGGACAGGGGTTCCTCCACGAGCAGTACTTC. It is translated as CASSRKGVLGQGFLHEQYF.

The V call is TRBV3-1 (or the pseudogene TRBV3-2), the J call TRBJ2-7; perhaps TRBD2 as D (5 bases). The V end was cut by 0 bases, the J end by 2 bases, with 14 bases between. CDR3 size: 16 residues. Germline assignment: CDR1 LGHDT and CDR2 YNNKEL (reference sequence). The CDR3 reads CASSQDAGSPTYEQYF. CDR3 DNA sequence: TGTGCCAGCAGCCAAGATGCGGGTTCCCCTACCTACGAGCAGTACTTC.

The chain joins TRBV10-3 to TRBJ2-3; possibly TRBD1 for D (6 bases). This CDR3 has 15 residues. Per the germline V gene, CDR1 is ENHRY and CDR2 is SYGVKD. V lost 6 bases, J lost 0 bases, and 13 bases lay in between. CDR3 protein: CAIRKDSISTDTQYF. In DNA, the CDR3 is TGTGCCATCAGGAAGGACAGCATCAGCACAGATACGCAGTATTTT.

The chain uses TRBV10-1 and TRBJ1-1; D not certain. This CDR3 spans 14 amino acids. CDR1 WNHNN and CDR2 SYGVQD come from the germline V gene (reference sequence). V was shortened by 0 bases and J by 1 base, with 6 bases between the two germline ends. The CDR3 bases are TGCGCCAGCAGTGAGTCCTCGGGGAACACTGAAGCTTTCTTT. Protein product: CASSESSGNTEAFF.

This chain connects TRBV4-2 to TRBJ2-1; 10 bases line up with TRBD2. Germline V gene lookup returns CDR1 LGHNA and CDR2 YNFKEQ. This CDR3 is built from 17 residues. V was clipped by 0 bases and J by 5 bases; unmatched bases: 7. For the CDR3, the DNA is TGTGCCAGCAGCCAAGATCTTAGACTAGCGGGCGACAATGAGCAGTTCTTC. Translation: CASSQDLRLAGDNEQFF.

The DNA for the CDR3 is TGCGCCAGCAGCCCGGCCGAAAGGGGGACTGAAGCTTTCTTT. It yields the protein CASSPAERGTEAFF. The chain employs TRBV5-1 and TRBJ1-1; D might be TRBD1 (6 bases). There are 14 residues in the CDR3. V shed 4 bases and J shed 5 bases, with 15 bases lying between them. The germline gives CDR1 SGHRS, CDR2 YFSETQ.

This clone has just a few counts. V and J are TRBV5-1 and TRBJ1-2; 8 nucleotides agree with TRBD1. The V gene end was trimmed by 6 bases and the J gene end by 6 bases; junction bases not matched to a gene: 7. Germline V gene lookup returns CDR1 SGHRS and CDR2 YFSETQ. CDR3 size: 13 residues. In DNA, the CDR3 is TGCGCCAGCACCATTACAGGGGGAAATGGCTACACCTTC. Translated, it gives CASTITGGNGYTF.

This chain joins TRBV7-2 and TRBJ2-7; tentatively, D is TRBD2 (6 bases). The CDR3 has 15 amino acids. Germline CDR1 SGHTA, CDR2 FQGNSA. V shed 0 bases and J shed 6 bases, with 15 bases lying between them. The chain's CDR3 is CASSLATDLGGEQYF. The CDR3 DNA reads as TGTGCCAGCAGCTTAGCCACAGACCTCGGGGGCGAGCAGTACTTC.

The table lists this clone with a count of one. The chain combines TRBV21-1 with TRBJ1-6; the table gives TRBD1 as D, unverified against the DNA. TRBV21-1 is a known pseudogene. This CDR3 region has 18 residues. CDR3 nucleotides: TGTGCCAGCAGCACTGACAGATTACCGAGCTCCTATAATTCACCCCTCCACTTT. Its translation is CASSTDRLPSSYNSPLHF.

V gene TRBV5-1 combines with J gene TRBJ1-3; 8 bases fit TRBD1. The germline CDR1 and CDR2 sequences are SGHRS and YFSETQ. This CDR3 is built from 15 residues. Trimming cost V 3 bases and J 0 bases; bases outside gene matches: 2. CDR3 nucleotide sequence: TGCGCCAGCAGCTCGGGACAGGTCTCTGGAAACACCATATATTTT. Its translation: CASSSGQVSGNTIYF.